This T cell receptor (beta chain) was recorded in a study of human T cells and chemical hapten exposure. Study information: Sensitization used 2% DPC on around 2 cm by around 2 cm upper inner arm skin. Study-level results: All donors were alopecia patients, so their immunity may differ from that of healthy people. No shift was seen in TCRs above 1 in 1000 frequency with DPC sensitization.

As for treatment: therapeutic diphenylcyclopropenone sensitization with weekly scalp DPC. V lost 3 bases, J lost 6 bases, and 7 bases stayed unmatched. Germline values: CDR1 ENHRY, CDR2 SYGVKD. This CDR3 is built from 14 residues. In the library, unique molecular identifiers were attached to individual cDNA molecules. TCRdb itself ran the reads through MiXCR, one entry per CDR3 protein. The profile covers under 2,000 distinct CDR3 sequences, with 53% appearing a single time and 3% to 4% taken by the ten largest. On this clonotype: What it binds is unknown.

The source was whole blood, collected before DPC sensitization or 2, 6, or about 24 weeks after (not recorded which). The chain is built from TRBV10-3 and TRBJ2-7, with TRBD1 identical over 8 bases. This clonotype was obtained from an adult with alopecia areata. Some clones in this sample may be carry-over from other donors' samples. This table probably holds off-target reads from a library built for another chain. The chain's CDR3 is CAISEDRGVIEQYF. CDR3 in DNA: TGTGCCATCAGTGAAGACAGGGGAGTGATCGAGCAGTACTTC.